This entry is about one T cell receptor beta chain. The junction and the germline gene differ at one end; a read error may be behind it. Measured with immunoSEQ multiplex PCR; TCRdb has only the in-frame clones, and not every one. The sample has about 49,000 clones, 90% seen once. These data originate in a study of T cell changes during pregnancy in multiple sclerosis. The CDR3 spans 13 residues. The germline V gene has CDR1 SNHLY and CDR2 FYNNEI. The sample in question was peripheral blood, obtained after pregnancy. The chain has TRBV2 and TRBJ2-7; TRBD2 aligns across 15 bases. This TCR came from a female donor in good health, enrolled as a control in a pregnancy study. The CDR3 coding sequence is TGTGCCAGCGCGCGGGGACTAGCGGGAGGCCCGATCTTC. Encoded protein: CASARGLAGGPIF.